A selection of T cell receptor beta chains follows, all from one sample in a study of blood T cell repertoires in COVID-19. Sequencing was performed with immunoSEQ multiplex PCR; in TCRdb, only in-frame clones are kept and a portion is missing. This sample has some 250,000 clones, with nearly 90% found just once. Input material: PBMCs or T cells enriched from blood (not recorded which). The receptor source for this set is a woman aged 25 to 39 with acute COVID-19. The conserved cysteine and the conserved F or W are not part of the CDR3 here.

V: TRBV9
CDR3: ASSVVLSGTNYGYT

V: TRBV6-2/TRBV6-3
CDR3: ASSLRGVSYEQY

V: TRBV6-5
CDR3: ASGGAYEQY

V: TRBV7-6
CDR3: ASSSTTIPQGGYEQY

V: TRBV19
CDR3: ASSIAPEDRGLRPGELF

V: TRBV6-5
CDR3: ASSTGNNQPQH

V: TRBV5-1
CDR3: ASSLSYRGEAF

V: TRBV7-2
CDR3: ASSQKGVDYGYT

V: TRBV4-1
CDR3: ASSQALGQGRPYEQY

V: TRBV3-1/TRBV3-2
CDR3: ASSPPGGRKNIQY

V: TRBV5-1
CDR3: ASRPQTGSLPAF

V: TRBV5-5
CDR3: ASSLPGRGGEQY

V: TRBV21-1
CDR3: ASSKGQGQPQH

V: TRBV29-1
CDR3: SVSLDRAYYGYT

V: TRBV2
CDR3: ASSEGPGADEQY

V: TRBV7-9
CDR3: ASSLLRSEKLF

V: TRBV5-1
CDR3: ASSLPSTNEKLF

V: TRBV5-1
CDR3: ASSPTLGGRSLVYGYT

V: TRBV4-3
CDR3: ASSQDREQGPYEQY

V: TRBV28
CDR3: ASTLSSYEQY

V: TRBV5-5
CDR3: ASREGTGGSNQPQH

V: TRBV10-1
CDR3: ASSESRGDGNTEAF

V: TRBV2
CDR3: ASGSMGQGTSPLH

V: TRBV10-1
CDR3: ASSVAGGETQY

V: TRBV18
CDR3: ATTGVVDTGELF

V: TRBV11-2
CDR3: ASSLGAGSNQPQH

V: TRBV5-5
CDR3: ASSLVANQPQH

V: TRBV11-2
CDR3: ASSIGRGYGYT

V: TRBV7-2
CDR3: ASSLGQGPNQPQH

V: TRBV10-1
CDR3: ASSFTAGGPSNEQF

V: TRBV14
CDR3: ASSQTPTGAIYGYT

V: TRBV5-1
CDR3: ASSLETGSTEAF

V: TRBV7-6
CDR3: ASSVLAGGNTGELF

V: TRBV5-1
CDR3: ASSLERLNTEAF

V: TRBV24-1
CDR3: ATSDFSDRGEY

V: TRBV9
CDR3: ASSNSPLQGFGDTQY